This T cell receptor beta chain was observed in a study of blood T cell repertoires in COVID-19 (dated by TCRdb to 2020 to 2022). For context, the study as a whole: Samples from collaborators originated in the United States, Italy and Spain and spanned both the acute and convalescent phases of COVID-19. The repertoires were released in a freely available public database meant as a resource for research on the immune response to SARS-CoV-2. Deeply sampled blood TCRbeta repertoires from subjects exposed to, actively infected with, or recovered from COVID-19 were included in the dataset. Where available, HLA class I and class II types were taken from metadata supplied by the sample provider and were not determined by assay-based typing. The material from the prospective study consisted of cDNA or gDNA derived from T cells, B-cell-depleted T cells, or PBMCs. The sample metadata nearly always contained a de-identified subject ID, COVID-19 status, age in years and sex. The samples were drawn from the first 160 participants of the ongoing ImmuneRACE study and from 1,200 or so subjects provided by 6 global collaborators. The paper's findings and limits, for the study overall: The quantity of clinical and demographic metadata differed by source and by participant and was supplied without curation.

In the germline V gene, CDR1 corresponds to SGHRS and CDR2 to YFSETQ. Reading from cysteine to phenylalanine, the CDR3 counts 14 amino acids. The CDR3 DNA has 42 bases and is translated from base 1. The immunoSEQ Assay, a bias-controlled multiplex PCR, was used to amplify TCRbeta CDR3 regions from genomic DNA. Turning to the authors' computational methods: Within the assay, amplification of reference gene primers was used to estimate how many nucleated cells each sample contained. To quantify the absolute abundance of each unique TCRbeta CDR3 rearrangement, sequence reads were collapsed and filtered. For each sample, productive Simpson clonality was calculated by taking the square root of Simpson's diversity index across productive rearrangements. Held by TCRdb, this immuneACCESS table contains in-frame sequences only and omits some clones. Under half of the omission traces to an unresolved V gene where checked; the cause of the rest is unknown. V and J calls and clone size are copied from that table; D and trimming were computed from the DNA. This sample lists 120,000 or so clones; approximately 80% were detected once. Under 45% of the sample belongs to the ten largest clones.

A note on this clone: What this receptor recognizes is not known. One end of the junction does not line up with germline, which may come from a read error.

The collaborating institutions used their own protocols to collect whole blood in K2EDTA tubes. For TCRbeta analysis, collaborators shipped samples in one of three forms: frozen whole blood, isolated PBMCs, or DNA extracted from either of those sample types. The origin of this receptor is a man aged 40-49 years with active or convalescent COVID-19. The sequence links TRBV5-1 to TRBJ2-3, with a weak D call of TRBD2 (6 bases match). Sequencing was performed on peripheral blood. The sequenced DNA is TGCACCAGCAGCTCTCGACTAGTCCCAGATACGCAGTATTTT. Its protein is CTSSSRLVPDTQYF. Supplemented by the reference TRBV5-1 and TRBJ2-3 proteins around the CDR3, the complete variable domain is KAGVTQTPRYLIKTRGQQVTLSCSPISGHRSVSWYQQTPGQGLQFLFEYFSETQRNKGNFPGRFSGRQFSNSRSEMNVSTLELGDSALYLCTSSSRLVPDTQYFGPGTRLTVL.